Below are 26 T cell receptor beta chains sequenced from a single sample in a study of blood T cells in healthy people across ages. A J-beta primer mix and a sample-barcoded 5' primer were used in a second PCR of roughly 6 to 11 cycles. MiXCR, applied by TCRdb to the 5' RACE reads, yields one record per CDR3 protein. The sample consists of about 1.8 million distinct CDR3 sequences, less than 50% of them appearing once. Material: blood. The receptor source for this set is a woman aged 40 to 50 in good health.

The V gene is TRBV6-5, the J gene TRBJ1-1; D uncertain. CDR1 and CDR2 (germline): MNHEY, SVGAGI. Trimming removed 2 bases at V and 0 bases at J, with 10 bases between. The CDR3 extends over 15 amino acids. The CDR3 DNA reads TGTGCCAGCAGTTACACTACAGACATGAACACTGAAGCTTTCTTT. Amino acids: CASSYTTDMNTEAFF.

The chain uses TRBV5-1 and TRBJ2-1; 7 nucleotides match TRBD1. The trim removed 4 bases at V and 6 bases at J, leaving 10 bases unmatched. CDR3 length: 15 amino acids. Germline CDR1 reads SGHRS; CDR2 reads YFSETQ. CDR3 amino acids: CASSRLRQGGNEQFF. CDR3 sequence (DNA): TGCGCCAGCAGCCGCCTCAGACAGGGTGGCAATGAGCAGTTCTTC.

The chain has TRBV3-1 and TRBJ2-1; 11 bases fit TRBD2. V lost 0 bases to trimming and J lost 0 bases; unmatched junction nucleotides: 7. Looked up from germline, CDR1 is LGHDT and CDR2 is YNNKEL (reference sequence). The CDR3 is 19 amino acids. The CDR3 region is CASSQDKLAGASSYNEQFF. The CDR3 DNA reads as TGTGCCAGCAGCCAAGATAAACTAGCGGGGGCCAGCTCCTACAATGAGCAGTTCTTC.

The chain's CDR3 is CASLLAGGTDTQYF. In DNA form, the CDR3 reads TGCGCCAGTCTACTAGCGGGAGGCACAGATACGCAGTATTTT. The chain has TRBV5-1 and TRBJ2-3, with 11 positions matching TRBD2. Germline assignment: CDR1 SGHRS and CDR2 YFSETQ. This CDR3 is built from 14 residues. V lost 8 bases to trimming and J lost 1 base; unmatched junction nucleotides: 3.

The chain carries TRBV4-1 and TRBJ2-5; tentatively, D is TRBD1 or TRBD2 (5 bases each). This CDR3 comprises 16 residues. Per germline, CDR1 MGHRA and CDR2 YSYEKL. Trimming cost V 5 bases and J 4 bases, with 20 bases left between them. The CDR3 region is CASSSPRAGSAETQYF. The CDR3 nucleotides are TGCGCCAGCAGCTCCCCCCGGGCAGGGAGCGCAGAGACCCAGTACTTC.

This rearrangement joins TRBV2 to TRBJ2-3, with 15 bases identical to TRBD2. This CDR3 is 16 amino acids long. Per the germline V gene, CDR1 is SNHLY and CDR2 is FYNNEI. V dropped 7 bases and J dropped 6; count of bases not matched to a gene: 8. CDR3 nucleotide sequence: TGTGCCAGCACTAGGACTAGCGGGGGGGTGGCGGATACGCAGTATTTT. It specifies CASTRTSGGVADTQYF.

The V and J genes are TRBV9 and TRBJ2-1, with 8 bases that match TRBD2. CDR1 SGDLS and CDR2 YYNGEE come from the germline V gene. This CDR3 comprises 16 residues. V was clipped by 0 bases and J by 11 bases; unmatched bases: 13. CDR3 coding DNA: TGTGCCAGCAGCGTAGATGCGGGGGGCCTCAGTCGGAAGCAGTTCTTC. It codes for CASSVDAGGLSRKQFF.

This clonotype occurred a few times. V is TRBV15 and J is TRBJ1-4; D gene uncertain. This CDR3 is built from 15 residues. Germline V lookup: CDR1 LNHNV, CDR2 YYDKDF (reference sequence). V dropped 0 bases and J dropped 7 bases, with 12 bases sitting between them. In nucleotides, the CDR3 is TGTGCCACCAGCAGAGATTCCTTGGCGGGTGAAAAACTGTTTTTT. Translated: CATSRDSLAGEKLFF. The entire variable domain, with the rest obtained from reference TRBV15 and TRBJ1-4, is as follows: DAMVIQNPRYQVTQFGKPVTLSCSQTLNHNVMYWYQQKSSQAPKLLFHYYDKDFNNEADTPDNFQSRRPNTSFCFLDIRSPGLGDTAMYLCATSRDSLAGEKLFFGSGTQLSVL.

The rearrangement uses TRBV20-1 and TRBJ1-1; D gene ambiguous. This CDR3 has 12 amino acids. In germline, CDR1 is DFQATT, CDR2 SNEGSKA (reference sequence). Between the trimmed V and J ends, which lost 0 bases and 2 bases, there was a span of 4 bases. The CDR3 coding sequence is TGCAGTGCTAGAGACAGTAACACTGAAGCTTTCTTT. Its translation is CSARDSNTEAFF.

The DNA of the CDR3 is TGTGCCAGCAGCTTGCTGCTACCAGGAGGTAGAGGCACAGATACGCAGTATTTT. This codes for CASSLLLPGGRGTDTQYF. This chain uses TRBV7-2 with TRBJ2-3; possible D gene TRBD2, 5 bases. Germline CDR1 is SGHTA and CDR2 is FQGNSA. Trimming cost V 3 bases and J 1 base, with 20 bases left between them. The CDR3 is 18 residues long.

This clonotype was seen only once. The V call is TRBV2, the J call TRBJ1-2, with a tentative D call TRBD1 (6 bases). CDR3 length: 17 residues. Germline assignment: CDR1 SNHLY and CDR2 FYNNEI. Trimming shortened V by 0 bases and J by 8 bases, and 22 bases separated the two germline ends. The CDR3 nucleotides are TGTGCCAGCAGTGAAGCCCGGGACCCGGGGGCCCCACCAGGCTACACCTTC. It encodes CASSEARDPGAPPGYTF.

This chain joins TRBV6-5 and TRBJ2-7; D is uncertain. Germline-derived CDR1 and CDR2 are MNHEY and SVGAGI. The length of the CDR3 is 14 residues. Trimming removed 6 bases at V and 2 bases at J, with 14 bases between. This CDR3 is CASSYRGPTYEQYF. In DNA, the CDR3 is TGTGCCAGCAGCTACCGAGGTCCAACCTACGAGCAGTACTTC.

The table lists this clonotype with a few counts. The rearrangement uses TRBV6-5 and TRBJ2-1; D possibly matches TRBD1 or TRBD2 (5 bases each). Deletions cut 4 bases from V and 9 bases from J, with 16 bases between. This CDR3 contains 14 residues. CDR1 and CDR2 from the germline V gene are MNHEY and SVGAGI. CDR3 amino acids: CASSSYPGAIEQFF. The CDR3 DNA reads TGTGCCAGCAGTTCGTACCCCGGGGCAATTGAGCAGTTCTTC.

This clonotype was counted only a few times. The genes are TRBV7-2 and TRBJ1-2, with TRBD1 matching over 10 bases. V was pared by 4 bases and J by 10 bases, with 6 bases of the junction left unmatched. Germline V CDR1 and CDR2: SGHTA, FQGNSA. This CDR3 is 13 amino acids long. The CDR3 spells CASSSDRGLFYTF. CDR3 nucleotides: TGTGCCAGCAGCTCCGACAGGGGGCTATTCTACACCTTC. Full variable domain (remainder filled in from reference TRBV7-2 and TRBJ1-2): GAGVSQSPSNKVTEKGKDVELRCDPISGHTALYWYRQSLGQGLEFLIYFQGNSAPDKSGLPSDRFSAERTGGSVSTLTIQRTQQEDSAVYLCASSSDRGLFYTFGSGTRLTVV.

This clonotype was seen only a few times. V gene TRBV5-1 combines with J gene TRBJ1-1, with no clear D. CDR3 length equals 14 residues. Germline CDR1 reads SGHRS; CDR2 reads YFSETQ. Trimming pared 0 bases from V and 6 bases from J, leaving 12 bases between. The CDR3 region is CASSLVYSIAEAFF. The DNA for the CDR3 is TGCGCCAGCAGCTTGGTGTACTCGATCGCTGAAGCTTTCTTT.

Only a few counts were recorded for this clonotype. The chain combines TRBV4-2 with TRBJ2-5; 9 bases line up with TRBD2. CDR1 and CDR2 from the germline V gene are LGHNA and YNFKEQ. J lost 2 bases, V lost 3 bases, and 4 bases had no gene match. This CDR3 spans 15 amino acids. The CDR3 bases are TGTGCCAGCAGCCAGCGGGGGGGCTTACAAGAGACCCAGTACTTC. This encodes CASSQRGGLQETQYF.

CDR3 protein: CASSRMGTELSNPYEQYF. Written as DNA, the CDR3 is TGTGCCAGCAGCCGCATGGGGACAGAACTTTCAAACCCCTACGAGCAGTACTTC. This chain connects TRBV7-3 to TRBJ2-7; TRBD1 matches at 7 bases. The V gene's germline CDR1 is SGHTA and CDR2 FQGTGA. V lost 5 bases, J lost 2 bases, and 18 bases stayed unmatched. The CDR3 runs to 18 residues.

The gene calls are TRBV15 and TRBJ2-3; 10 positions match TRBD2. CDR1 is LNHNV and CDR2 is YYDKDF in the germline V gene (reference sequence). J gave up 0 bases and V 5 bases, and 20 bases lay outside the gene matches. The CDR3 sequence is 21 residues long. The CDR3 DNA follows: TGTGCCACCAGCGGGGTCGAGGAGCGGGGGGGTCAAAAAACAAGCACAGATACGCAGTATTTT. Encoded protein: CATSGVEERGGQKTSTDTQYF.

The CDR3 DNA follows: TGTGCCAGCAGTTCCGCTAGCGGGGGGGCCTGGAATGAGCAGTTCTTC. Translation gives CASSSASGGAWNEQFF. This chain joins TRBV6-5 and TRBJ2-1, with 12 bases fitting TRBD2. Germline V gene data show CDR1 as MNHEY and CDR2 as SVGAGI. The CDR3 loop spans 16 amino acids. The V gene end was trimmed by 4 bases and the J gene end by 7 bases; junction bases not matched to a gene: 8.

The rearrangement joins TRBV2 to TRBJ2-1, with 9 nucleotides matching TRBD1. V lost 8 bases, J lost 10 bases, and 15 bases stayed unmatched. CDR1 and CDR2 from the germline V gene are SNHLY and FYNNEI. The CDR3 totals 15 residues. CDR3 nucleotides: TGTGCCAGCCAAGAAAGGGACAGGGTTGTGGGGGAGCAGTTCTTC. It is translated as CASQERDRVVGEQFF.

V is TRBV6-6 and J is TRBJ2-1, with 9 bases identical to TRBD1. CDR3 length: 15 residues. Germline CDR1 is MNHNY and CDR2 is SVGAGI (reference sequence). J gave up 7 bases and V 6 bases, and 10 bases lay outside the gene matches. The CDR3 here is CASSLPGTGKNEQFF. CDR3 DNA sequence: TGTGCCAGCAGCCTTCCAGGGACAGGGAAGAATGAGCAGTTCTTC.

This clonotype has more than one count but fewer than ten. V is TRBV20-1 and J is TRBJ2-3; TRBD1 agrees at 7 bases. Per the germline V gene, CDR1 is DFQATT and CDR2 is SNEGSKA (reference sequence). V was clipped by 6 bases and J by 4 bases; unmatched bases: 7. The CDR3 covers 13 residues. The CDR3 protein is CSAWAGGPDTQYF. The CDR3 DNA reads as TGCAGTGCGTGGGCAGGGGGACCAGATACGCAGTATTTT.

The chain carries TRBV20-1 and TRBJ1-4; D possibly corresponds to TRBD1 (6 bases). V dropped 6 bases and J dropped 8 bases, with 13 bases sitting between them. In germline, CDR1 is DFQATT, CDR2 SNEGSKA (reference sequence). This CDR3 has 12 residues. The CDR3 sequence: CSAENRDEKLFF. CDR3 sequence (DNA): TGCAGTGCCGAAAACAGGGACGAAAAACTGTTTTTT.

CDR3 DNA sequence: TGTGCCAGCAGTTTCGGGGGCAGCTATCAGCCCCAGCATTTT. Translated, it gives CASSFGGSYQPQHF. V and J are TRBV12-3 or TRBV12-4 and TRBJ1-5; maybe TRBD1 (6 bases). The CDR3 runs to 14 residues. Between the trimmed V and J ends, which lost 3 bases and 5 bases, there was a span of 11 bases.

This clonotype was seen more than once but under ten times. This chain uses TRBV27 with TRBJ2-3; 7 nucleotides agree with TRBD2. The CDR3 is 13 residues long. The V gene end was trimmed by 7 bases and the J gene end by 2 bases; junction bases not matched to a gene: 3. In germline, CDR1 is MNHEY, CDR2 SMNVEV (reference sequence). CDR3 nucleotide sequence: TGTGCCAGCAAGCGGGGACTCACAGATACGCAGTATTTT. Amino acids: CASKRGLTDTQYF.

The rearrangement joins TRBV20-1 to TRBJ2-1, with TRBD2 as a possible D gene (6 bases). The CDR3 runs to 11 residues. Germline values: CDR1 DFQATT, CDR2 SNEGSKA (reference sequence). Trimming took 6 bases from V and 8 from J, leaving 11 bases between them. The CDR3 protein is CSARGGYEQFF. The CDR3 bases are TGCAGTGCCCGCGGAGGGTATGAGCAGTTCTTC.